Described below is a single TCR beta chain sequence and its context. This clonotype has a count of ten or more. No antigen is known for it. The input lacks base qualities; no much larger clone sits a single base away. The CDR3 goes from the cysteine to the phenylalanine over 14 residues. Kept here is only the CDR3 DNA, which spans 42 bases and is read in frame from base 1. CDR1 and CDR2 are read off the germline V gene as SNHLY and FYNNEI. V is reduced by 4 bases and J by 4 bases, leaving a spacing of 10 bases between them. The TCR beta CDR3 regions were amplified from the RNA transcripts. For the first round of RT-PCR on the TCR CDR3, the HTBI primer set was used together with the Qiagen OneStep RT-PCR kit. Libraries were constructed in a second round of multiplex PCR, after which size selection and purification were carried out. The libraries were sequenced on an Illumina HiSeq2000 using paired-end 100 bp reads. On the study's bioinformatics: SOAPnuke was used to process the raw data, with reads discarded if the reads contained adapters or uncalled bases, had a mean Phred below 15, or lacked an exact constant-primer or identifier match. COPE v1.2.5 was used to merge high-quality paired reads, and clonotypes were defined as unique nucleotide sequences. MiTCR v1.1 was used to align clonotypes to the IMGT TRBV, TRBD and TRBJ reference segments. Analysis was restricted to V-J combinations with a frequency above 0.0001, which covered roughly 99% of repertoires. The TCS score was defined as F50 (clonal expansion) divided by E x V (chaos), with BLOSUM62-based TCRdist calculated between CDR3 peptides within each V-J. Welch's t-statistics and random forest reduced 500 to 650 V-J features to some 14, which were used in a naive Bayes classifier (R e1071). The public reads were reanalyzed by TCRdb: fastp trimming at Q25, MiXCR alignment, in-frame beta chains only. Each CDR3 protein appears once, grouped with its most common genes and DNA. What appears here as the V and J calls and clone size reflects TCRdb's work, not the paper's. The sample contains about 360,000 distinct CDR3 sequences, less than 15% of them found a single time. The top ten clones comprise around 9.2% of the sample.

A patient counted as having stable Graves' hyperthyroidism if no progression to ophthalmopathy occurred over 18 months of follow-up. Hyperthyroidism patients were newly diagnosed, had a disease duration of under 2 months, and were aged 18 to 65 years. Exclusion was applied to patients with uncontrolled infections, other autoimmune diseases, pregnancy or lactation. Diagnoses were based on clinical symptoms, serum thyroxine and TRAb, thyroid ultrasound and orbital computed tomography. Ficoll-Paque density gradient centrifugation was used to isolate PBMCs from about 9.4 ml of fresh peripheral blood. Total RNA was extracted using Trizol reagent, and RNA quality was assessed on an Agilent 2100 Bioanalyzer. The source of the sample is a study of T cells in Graves' hyperthyroidism and ophthalmopathy (dated 2019 in TCRdb). Describing the broader study: Peripheral blood was collected at initial diagnosis, before any treatment. TCR V-J signatures able to tell the groups apart were searched for in a discovery cohort of around 95 patients, of whom 40 to 45 had Graves' ophthalmopathy and roughly 57 had stable Graves' hyperthyroidism. According to the paper, TCR Vbeta CDR3 sequencing was carried out on some 140 peripheral blood samples, which came from about 45 ophthalmopathy, under 85 hyperthyroidism and some 17 progressor patients. Thyroid tissue and blood T-cell repertoires from about six Graves' hyperthyroidism patients were also compared in the study. After sampling, hyperthyroidism patients received methimazole starting at 30 mg daily, and ophthalmopathy patients received high-dose intravenous methylprednisolone. The 100 discovery patients were randomly split 7:3 into training and test sets. Prospective prediction of ophthalmopathy was tested in an independent validation cohort consisting of some 18 hyperthyroidism patients and approximately 16 patients who later progressed to ophthalmopathy. Beyond this particular receptor, the publication reports: Ophthalmopathy was separated from stable hyperthyroidism by a 13 V-J signature model, with about 88% sensitivity and around 81% specificity obtained in cross-validation and 80%/75% obtained in testing. Most expanded thyroid clonotypes (frequency above 0.001) were also detected in blood, a finding suggesting that blood repertoires may reflect thyroid immune responses. In validation, progression to ophthalmopathy was predicted by the model with more than 65% sensitivity and 72.22% specificity, a median of roughly six months before onset. No statistical method was used to fix the sample size in advance, and group allocation was not hidden from the investigators.

The chain joins TRBV2 to TRBJ1-4; TRBD1 is a weak D gene call, 6 bases matching. The specimen sequenced was blood. The TCR sequence derives from a woman between 18 and 29 years old with Graves' hyperthyroidism. The base sequence is TGTGCCAGCAGTGCCCAGGGGAGTAATGAAAAACTGTTTTTT. This translates into CASSAQGSNEKLFF.